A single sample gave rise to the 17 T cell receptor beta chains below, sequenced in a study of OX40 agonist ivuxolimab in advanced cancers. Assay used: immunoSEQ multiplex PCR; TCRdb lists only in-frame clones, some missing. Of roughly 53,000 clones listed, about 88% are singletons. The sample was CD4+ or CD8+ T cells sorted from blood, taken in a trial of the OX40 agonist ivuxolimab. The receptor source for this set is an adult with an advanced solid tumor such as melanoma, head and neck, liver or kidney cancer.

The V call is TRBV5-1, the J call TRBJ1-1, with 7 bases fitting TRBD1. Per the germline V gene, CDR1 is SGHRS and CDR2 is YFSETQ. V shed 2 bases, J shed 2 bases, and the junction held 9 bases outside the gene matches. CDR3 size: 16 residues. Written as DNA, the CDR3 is TGCGCCAGCAGCTTAAGGCAGGGGGGGAGAAACACTGAAGCTTTCTTT. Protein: CASSLRQGGRNTEAFF.

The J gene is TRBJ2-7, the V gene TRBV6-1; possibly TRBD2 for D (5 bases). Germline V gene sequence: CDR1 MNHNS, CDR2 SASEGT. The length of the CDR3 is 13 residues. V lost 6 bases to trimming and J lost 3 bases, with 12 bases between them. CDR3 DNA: TGTGCCAGCAGAATAGGACGGGACTACGAGCAGTACTTC. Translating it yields CASRIGRDYEQYF.

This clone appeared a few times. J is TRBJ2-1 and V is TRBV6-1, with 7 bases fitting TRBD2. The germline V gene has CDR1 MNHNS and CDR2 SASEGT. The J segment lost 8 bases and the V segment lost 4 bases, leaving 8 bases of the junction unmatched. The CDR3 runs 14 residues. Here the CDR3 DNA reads TGTGCCAGCAGTGGTGCGGGAGAAGTCGATGAGCAGTTCTTC. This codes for CASSGAGEVDEQFF.

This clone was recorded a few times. The CDR3 nucleotides are TGTGCCAGCAGCCCACGTGAACCGCCCTCTCCCGGGGAGCTGTTTTTT. It encodes CASSPREPPSPGELFF. V gene TRBV7-6 combines with J gene TRBJ2-2; D is uncertain. V dropped 5 bases and J dropped 6 bases, with 19 bases sitting between them. Germline CDR1 SGHVS, CDR2 FNYEAQ. The CDR3 contains 16 residues.

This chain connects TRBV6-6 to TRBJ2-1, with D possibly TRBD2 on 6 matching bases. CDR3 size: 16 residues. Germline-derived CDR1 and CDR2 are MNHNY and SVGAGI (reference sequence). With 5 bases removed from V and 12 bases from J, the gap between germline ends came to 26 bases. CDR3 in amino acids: CASSLRAARRAEGQFF. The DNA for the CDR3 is TGTGCCAGCAGTCTCAGGGCCGCTAGGCGGGCGGAGGGGCAGTTCTTC.

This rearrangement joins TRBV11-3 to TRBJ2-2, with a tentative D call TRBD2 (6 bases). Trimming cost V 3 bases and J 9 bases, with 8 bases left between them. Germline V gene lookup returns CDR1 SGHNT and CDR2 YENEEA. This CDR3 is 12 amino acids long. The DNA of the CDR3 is TGTGCCAGCAGCTTGCGGGGCCGGGAGCTGTTTTTT. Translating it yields CASSLRGRELFF.

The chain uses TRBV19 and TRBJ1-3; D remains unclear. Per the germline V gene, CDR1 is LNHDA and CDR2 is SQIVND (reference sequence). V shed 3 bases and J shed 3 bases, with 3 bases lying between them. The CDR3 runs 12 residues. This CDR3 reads CASSMVGNTIYF. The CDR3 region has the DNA TGTGCCAGTAGTATGGTTGGAAACACCATATATTTT.

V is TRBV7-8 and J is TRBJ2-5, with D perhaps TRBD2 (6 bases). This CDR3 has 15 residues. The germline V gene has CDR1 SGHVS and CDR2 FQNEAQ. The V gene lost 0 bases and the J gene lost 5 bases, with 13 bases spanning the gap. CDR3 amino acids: CASSLAGRGGETQYF. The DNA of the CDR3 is TGTGCCAGCAGCTTAGCGGGGCGGGGCGGCGAGACCCAGTACTTC. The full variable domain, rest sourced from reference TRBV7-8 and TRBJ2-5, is GAGVSQSPRYKVAKRGQDVALRCDPISGHVSLFWYQQALGQGPEFLTYFQNEAQLDKSGLPSDRFFAERPEGSVSTLKIQRTQQEDSAVYLCASSLAGRGGETQYFGPGTRLLVL.

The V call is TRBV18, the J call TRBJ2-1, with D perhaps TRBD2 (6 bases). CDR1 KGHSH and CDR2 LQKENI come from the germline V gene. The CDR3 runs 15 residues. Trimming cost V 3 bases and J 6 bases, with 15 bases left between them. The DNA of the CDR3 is TGTGCCAGCTCACCTGGTGGCGGGACGGTCAATGAGCAGTTCTTC. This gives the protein CASSPGGGTVNEQFF.

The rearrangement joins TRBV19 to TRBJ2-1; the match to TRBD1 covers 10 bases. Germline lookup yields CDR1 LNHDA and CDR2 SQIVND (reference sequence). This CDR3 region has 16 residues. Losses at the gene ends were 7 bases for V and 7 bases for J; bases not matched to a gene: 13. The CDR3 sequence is CASKPPLGQGSNEQFF. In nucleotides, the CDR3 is TGTGCCAGTAAACCCCCCCTGGGACAGGGGTCAAATGAGCAGTTCTTC.

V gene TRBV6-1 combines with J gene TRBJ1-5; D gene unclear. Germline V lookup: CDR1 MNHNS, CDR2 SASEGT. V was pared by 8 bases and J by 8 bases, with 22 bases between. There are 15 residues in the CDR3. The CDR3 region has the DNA TGTGCCAGCGGTCTTTACCAAAGAGGGCAAGAGCCCCAGCATTTT. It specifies CASGLYQRGQEPQHF.

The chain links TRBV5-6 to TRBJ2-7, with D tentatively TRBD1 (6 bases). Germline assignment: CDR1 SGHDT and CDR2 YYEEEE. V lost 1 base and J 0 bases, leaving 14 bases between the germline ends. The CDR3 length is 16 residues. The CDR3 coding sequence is TGTGCCAGCAGCTTGTCCGACAGGAGGAGCTCCTACGAGCAGTACTTC. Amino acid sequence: CASSLSDRRSSYEQYF.

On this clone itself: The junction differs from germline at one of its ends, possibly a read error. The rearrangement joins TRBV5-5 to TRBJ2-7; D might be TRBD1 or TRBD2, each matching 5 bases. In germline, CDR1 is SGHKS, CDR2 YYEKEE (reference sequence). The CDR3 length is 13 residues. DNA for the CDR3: TGTGCCAGCAGCTTGGATTCGGGACCCCGTCGGAGCTTC. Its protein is CASSLDSGPRRSF.

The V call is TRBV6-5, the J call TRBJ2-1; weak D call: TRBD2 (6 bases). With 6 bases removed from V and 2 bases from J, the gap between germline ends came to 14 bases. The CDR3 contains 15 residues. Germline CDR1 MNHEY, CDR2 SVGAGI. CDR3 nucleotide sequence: TGTGCCAGCAGATATAGCGGCCGAACCTACAATGAGCAGTTCTTC. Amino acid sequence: CASRYSGRTYNEQFF.

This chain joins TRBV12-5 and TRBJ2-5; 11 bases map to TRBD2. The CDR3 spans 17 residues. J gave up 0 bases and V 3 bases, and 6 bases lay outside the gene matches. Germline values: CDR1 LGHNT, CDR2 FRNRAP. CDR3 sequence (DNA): TGTGCTAGTGGTTTTGATAGCGGGAGGGTTTACCAAGAGACCCAGTACTTC. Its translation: CASGFDSGRVYQETQYF.

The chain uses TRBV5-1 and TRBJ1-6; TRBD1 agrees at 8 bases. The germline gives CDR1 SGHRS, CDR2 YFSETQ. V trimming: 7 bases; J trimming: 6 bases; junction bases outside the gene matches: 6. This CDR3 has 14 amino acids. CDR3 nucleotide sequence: TGCGCCAGCCATCCAGGGGGCGGTAATTCACCCCTCCACTTT. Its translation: CASHPGGGNSPLHF.

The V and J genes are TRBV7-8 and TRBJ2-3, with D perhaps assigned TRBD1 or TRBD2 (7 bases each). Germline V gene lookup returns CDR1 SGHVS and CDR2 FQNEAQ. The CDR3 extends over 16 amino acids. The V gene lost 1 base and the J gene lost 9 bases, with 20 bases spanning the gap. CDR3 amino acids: CASSLVNGGLQGTQYF. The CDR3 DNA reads TGTGCCAGCAGCTTAGTAAACGGGGGGTTACAGGGGACGCAGTATTTT. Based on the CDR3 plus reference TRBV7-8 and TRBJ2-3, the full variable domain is GAGVSQSPRYKVAKRGQDVALRCDPISGHVSLFWYQQALGQGPEFLTYFQNEAQLDKSGLPSDRFFAERPEGSVSTLKIQRTQQEDSAVYLCASSLVNGGLQGTQYFGPGTRLTVL.